This T cell receptor beta chain was captured in a study of cytomegalovirus exposure and HLA in healthy donors. Study information: An analysis done earlier identified around 100 million unique TCR beta sequences from about 180 million T cells.

Primers: 60 Vbeta forward and 13 Jbeta reverse. This table comes from immunoSEQ multiplex PCR, and its TCRdb copy is limited to in-frame clones, with some not included. This sample carries some 140,000 clones, about four fifths of them seen once, and the ten largest clones take less than 1.5%. The CDR3 is 17 amino acids. Germline V gene data show CDR1 as SEHNR and CDR2 as FQNEAQ (reference sequence). V was pared by 7 bases and J by 0 bases, with 21 bases between. This chain links TRBV7-9 with TRBJ1-1; D is possibly TRBD1 (6 bases). The TCR comes from a male donor in good health and CMV-seropositive. Sequences were obtained from PBMCs. DNA of the CDR3: TGTGCCAGCAACATTGGGAGCGGGACAATATTGAACACTGAAGCTTTCTTT. Its protein product is CASNIGSGTILNTEAFF.